Below, one T cell receptor beta chain is given with its context. Its specificity is unknown. This specimen comes from a study of cytomegalovirus exposure and HLA in healthy donors. The primer mix had 60 Vbeta and 13 Jbeta primers. TCRdb keeps only in-frame clones here, not all; method: immunoSEQ multiplex PCR. This table has some 130,000 clones, 75% to 85% appearing once. Losses at the gene ends were 4 bases for V and 1 base for J; bases not matched to a gene: 5. This CDR3 is built from 16 residues. CDR1 is MDHEN and CDR2 is SYDVKM in the germline V gene. Study-level results: An analysis done earlier found most TCR beta V segments productive about 87% or about 30% of the time. A later analysis showed HLA-associated TCR beta chains outstripping equally common others in clonal expansion.

Material for sequencing was PBMCs. This chain links TRBV28 with TRBJ2-1; 9 bases agree with TRBD2. This TCR was sampled from a man younger than 30 in good health and CMV-seronegative. The chain's CDR3 is CASSSLTSGSYNEQFF. The CDR3 DNA sequence: TGTGCCAGCAGTTCCCTGACTAGCGGATCCTACAATGAGCAGTTCTTC.